The clone carrying this T cell receptor (beta chain) was seen a few times. The antigen is not known. TCRdb re-analysed the reads in MiXCR, keeping a single row per CDR3 protein. The top ten hold more than 7% of the sample, which has over 100,000 distinct CDR3 sequences, approximately 16% seen once. The sample is drawn from a study of T cell repertoires in cytomegalovirus infection. The CDR3 totals 14 residues. The junction had 3 bases not matched to a gene; V was cut back by 5 bases and J by 0 bases. Germline V gene sequence: CDR1 SGHTA, CDR2 FQGNSA. Study outcomes and limitations: Cumulative public TCR beta family frequency identified carriers of CMV plus the relevant HLA. In two of eight donors, the top clonotype was HLA-C-restricted CMV-specific.

Sequencing was carried out using PBMCs. This receptor was obtained from a human donor in good health (CMV status not recorded). Some clones in this sample may be carry-over from other donors' samples. The V and J genes are TRBV7-2 and TRBJ2-7, with 8 bases identical to TRBD2. CDR3 in amino acids: CASSLLAASYEQYF. CDR3 DNA: TGTGCCAGCAGCCTACTAGCGGCCTCCTACGAGCAGTACTTC.